This TCR beta chain is drawn from a study of T-cell memory formation after mild COVID-19. CDR3 length: 14 amino acids. The germline CDR1 and CDR2 sequences are SGHAT and FQNNGV. A remark on this clonotype: Possible read error: a much larger clone is one base away.

TCRdb redid the calling of the 5' RACE reads with MiXCR, one entry per CDR3 protein. The repertoire holds hundreds of thousands of distinct CDR3 sequences, with about 20% as singletons. Sequencing was performed on PBMCs or a T cell subset sorted from them (not recorded which). This receptor was identified in a man between 18 and 35 years old who had mild COVID-19 (a few samples of this study predate the infection). Cell type and time point are not known. This rearrangement joins TRBV11-2 to TRBJ2-2; D might be TRBD2 (5 bases). The CDR3 region has the DNA TGTGCCAGCAGCGCCCTGCGGACCACCGGGGAGATGTTTTTT. This encodes CASSALRTTGEMFF.